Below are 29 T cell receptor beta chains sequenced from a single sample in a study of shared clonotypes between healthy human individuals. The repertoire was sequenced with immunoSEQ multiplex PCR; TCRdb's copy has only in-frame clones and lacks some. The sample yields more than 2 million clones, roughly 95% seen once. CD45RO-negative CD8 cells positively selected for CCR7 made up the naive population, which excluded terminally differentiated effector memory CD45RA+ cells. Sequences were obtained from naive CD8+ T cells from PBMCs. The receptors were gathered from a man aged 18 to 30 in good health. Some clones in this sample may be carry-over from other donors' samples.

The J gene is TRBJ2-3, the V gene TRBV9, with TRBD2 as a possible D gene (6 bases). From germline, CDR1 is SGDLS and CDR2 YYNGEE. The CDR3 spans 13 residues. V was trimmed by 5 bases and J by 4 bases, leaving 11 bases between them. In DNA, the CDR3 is TGTGCCAGCAGGGGCGGGGAGTCAGATACGCAGTATTTT. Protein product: CASRGGESDTQYF.

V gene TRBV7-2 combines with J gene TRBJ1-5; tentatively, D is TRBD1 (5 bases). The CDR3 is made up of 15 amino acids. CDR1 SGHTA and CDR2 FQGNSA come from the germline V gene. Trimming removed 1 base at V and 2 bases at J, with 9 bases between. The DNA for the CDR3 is TGTGCCAGCAGCTTAGTGGGGGGAGGCAATCAGCCCCAGCATTTT. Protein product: CASSLVGGGNQPQHF.

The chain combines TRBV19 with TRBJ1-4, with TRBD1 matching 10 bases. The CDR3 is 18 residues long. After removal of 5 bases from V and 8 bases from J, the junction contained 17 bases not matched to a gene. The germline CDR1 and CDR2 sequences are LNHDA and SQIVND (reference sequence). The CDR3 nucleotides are TGTGCCAGTAGTCTCTATCAGCTCCCGGGACAGGGGTACGAAAAACTGTTTTTT. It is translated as CASSLYQLPGQGYEKLFF.

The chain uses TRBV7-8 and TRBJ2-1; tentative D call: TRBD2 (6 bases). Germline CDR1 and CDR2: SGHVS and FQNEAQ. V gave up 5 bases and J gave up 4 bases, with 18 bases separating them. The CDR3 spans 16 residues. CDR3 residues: CASSPGVGTSYNEQFF. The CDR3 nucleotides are TGTGCCAGCAGCCCGGGCGTAGGGACTTCATACAATGAGCAGTTCTTC.

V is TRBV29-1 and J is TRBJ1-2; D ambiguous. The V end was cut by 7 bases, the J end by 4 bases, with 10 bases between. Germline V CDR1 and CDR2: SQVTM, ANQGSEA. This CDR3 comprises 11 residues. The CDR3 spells CSERAVYGYTF. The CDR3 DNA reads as TGCAGCGAAAGGGCGGTCTATGGCTACACCTTC.

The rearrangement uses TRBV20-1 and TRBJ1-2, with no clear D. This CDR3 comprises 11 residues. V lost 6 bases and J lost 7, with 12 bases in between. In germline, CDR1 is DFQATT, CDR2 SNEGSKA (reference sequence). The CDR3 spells CSAIGWGGYTF. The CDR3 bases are TGCAGTGCCATCGGGTGGGGTGGCTACACCTTC.

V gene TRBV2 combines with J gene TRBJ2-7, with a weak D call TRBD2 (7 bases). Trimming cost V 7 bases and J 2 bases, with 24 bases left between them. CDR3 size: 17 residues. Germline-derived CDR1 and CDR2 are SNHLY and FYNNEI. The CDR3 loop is CASTKGTGASGAYEQYF. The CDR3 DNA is TGTGCCAGCACCAAGGGTACGGGGGCTAGCGGAGCCTACGAGCAGTACTTC.

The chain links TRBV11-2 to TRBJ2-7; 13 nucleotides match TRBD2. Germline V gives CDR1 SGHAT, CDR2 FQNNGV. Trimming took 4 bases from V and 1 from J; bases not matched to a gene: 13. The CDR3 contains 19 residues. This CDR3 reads CASSWGLAGTGPSSYEQYF. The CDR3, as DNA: TGTGCCAGCAGCTGGGGACTAGCGGGAACTGGACCCTCTTCCTACGAGCAGTACTTC.

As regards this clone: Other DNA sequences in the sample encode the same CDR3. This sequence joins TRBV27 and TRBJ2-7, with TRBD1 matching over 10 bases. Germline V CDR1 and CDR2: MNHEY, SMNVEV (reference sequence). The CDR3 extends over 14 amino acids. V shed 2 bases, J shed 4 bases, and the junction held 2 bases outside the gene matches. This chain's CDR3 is CASSLGDRGYEQYF. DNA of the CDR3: TGTGCCAGCAGTTTAGGGGACAGGGGATACGAGCAGTACTTC.

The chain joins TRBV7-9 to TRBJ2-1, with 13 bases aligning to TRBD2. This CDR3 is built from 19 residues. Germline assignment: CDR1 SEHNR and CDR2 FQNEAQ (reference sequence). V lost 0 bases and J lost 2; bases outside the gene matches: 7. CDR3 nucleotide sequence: TGTGCCAGCAGCTTAGCACTAGCGGGAGGGCCGGTTCCCTACAATGAGCAGTTCTTC. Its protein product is CASSLALAGGPVPYNEQFF.

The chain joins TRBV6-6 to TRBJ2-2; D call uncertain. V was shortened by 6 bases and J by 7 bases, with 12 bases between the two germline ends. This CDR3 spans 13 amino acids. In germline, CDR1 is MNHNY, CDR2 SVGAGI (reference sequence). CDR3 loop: CASSKIGFGELFF. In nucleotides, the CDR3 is TGTGCCAGCAGCAAGATCGGGTTCGGGGAGCTGTTTTTT.

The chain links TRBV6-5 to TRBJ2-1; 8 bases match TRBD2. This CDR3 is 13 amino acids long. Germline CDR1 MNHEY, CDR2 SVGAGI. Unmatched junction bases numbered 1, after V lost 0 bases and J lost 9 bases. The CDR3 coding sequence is TGTGCCAGCAGTTACTCAGCGGGAGTTGAGCAGTTCTTC. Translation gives CASSYSAGVEQFF.

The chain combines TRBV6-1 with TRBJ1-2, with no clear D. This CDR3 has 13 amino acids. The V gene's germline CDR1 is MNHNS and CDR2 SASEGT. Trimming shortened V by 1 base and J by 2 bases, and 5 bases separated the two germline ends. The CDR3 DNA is TGTGCCAGCAGTGAAGTCACAAACTATGGCTACACCTTC. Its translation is CASSEVTNYGYTF.

In nucleotides, the CDR3 is TGTGCCAGCACGGGCGGGACCGGGGAGCTGTTTTTT. Its protein is CASTGGTGELFF. V and J are TRBV2 and TRBJ2-2, with a weak D call TRBD2 (5 bases). This CDR3 has 12 amino acids. Germline V lookup: CDR1 SNHLY, CDR2 FYNNEI. Deletions cut 7 bases from V and 5 bases from J, with 8 bases between.

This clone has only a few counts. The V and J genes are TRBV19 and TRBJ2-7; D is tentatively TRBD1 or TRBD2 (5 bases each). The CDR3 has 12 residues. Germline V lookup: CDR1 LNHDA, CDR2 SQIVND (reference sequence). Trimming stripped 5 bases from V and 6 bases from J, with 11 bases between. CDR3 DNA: TGTGCCAGTAGTGGCTCGGGGCTCGAGCAGTACTTC. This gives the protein CASSGSGLEQYF.

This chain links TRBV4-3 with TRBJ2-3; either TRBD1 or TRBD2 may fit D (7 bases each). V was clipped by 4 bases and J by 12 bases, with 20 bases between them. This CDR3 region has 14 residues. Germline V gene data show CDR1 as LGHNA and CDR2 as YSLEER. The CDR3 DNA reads TGCGCCAGCAGCCTTTGGGACAGCGGGACCGAACAGTATTTT. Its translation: CASSLWDSGTEQYF.

The CDR3 protein is CASSSSVGLEQYF. The CDR3 DNA follows: TGTGCCAGCAGTTCCTCCGTGGGCCTCGAGCAGTACTTC. V usage is TRBV6-5 and J usage is TRBJ2-7; D is undetermined. The CDR3 runs 13 residues. Deletions cut 4 bases from V and 6 bases from J, with 13 bases between. The V gene's germline CDR1 is MNHEY and CDR2 SVGAGI.

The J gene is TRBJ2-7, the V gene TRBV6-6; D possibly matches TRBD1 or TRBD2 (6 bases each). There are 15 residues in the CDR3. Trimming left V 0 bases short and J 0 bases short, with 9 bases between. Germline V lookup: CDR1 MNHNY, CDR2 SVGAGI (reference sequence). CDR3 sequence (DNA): TGTGCCAGCAGTTACTCGAAGGGGGGCTCCTACGAGCAGTACTTC. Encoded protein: CASSYSKGGSYEQYF.

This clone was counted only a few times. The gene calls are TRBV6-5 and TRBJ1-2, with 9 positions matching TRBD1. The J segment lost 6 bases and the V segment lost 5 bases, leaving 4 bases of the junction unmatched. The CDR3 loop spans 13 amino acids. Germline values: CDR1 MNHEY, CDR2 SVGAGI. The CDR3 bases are TGTGCCAGCAGTACGGACAGGGGTAATGGCTACACCTTC. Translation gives CASSTDRGNGYTF.

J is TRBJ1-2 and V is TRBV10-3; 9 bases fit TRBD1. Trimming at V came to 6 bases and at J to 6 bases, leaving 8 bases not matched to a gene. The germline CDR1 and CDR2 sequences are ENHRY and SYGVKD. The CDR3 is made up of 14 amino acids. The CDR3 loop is CAISRGQGGDGYTF. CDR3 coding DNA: TGTGCCATCAGCCGGGGACAGGGTGGCGATGGCTACACCTTC.

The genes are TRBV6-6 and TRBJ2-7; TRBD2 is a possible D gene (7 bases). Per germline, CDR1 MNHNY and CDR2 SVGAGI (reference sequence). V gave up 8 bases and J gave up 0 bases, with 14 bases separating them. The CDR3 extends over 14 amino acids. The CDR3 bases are TGTGCCAGCGGAGGGGGAGGGGGCTCCTACGAGCAGTACTTC. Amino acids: CASGGGGGSYEQYF.

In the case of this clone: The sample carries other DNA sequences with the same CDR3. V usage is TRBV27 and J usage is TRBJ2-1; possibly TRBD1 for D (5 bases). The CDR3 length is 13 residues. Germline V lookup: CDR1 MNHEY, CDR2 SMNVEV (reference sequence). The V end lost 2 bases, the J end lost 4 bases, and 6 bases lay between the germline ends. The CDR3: CASSLAGYNEQFF. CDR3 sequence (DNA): TGTGCCAGCAGTTTAGCAGGGTACAATGAGCAGTTCTTC.

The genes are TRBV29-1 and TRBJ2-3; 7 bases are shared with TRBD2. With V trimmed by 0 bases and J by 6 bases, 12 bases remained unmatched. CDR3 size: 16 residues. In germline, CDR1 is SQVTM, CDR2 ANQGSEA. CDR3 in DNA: TGCAGCGTTGAAGACATAAGGACTAGTTCTGGGGATACGCAGTATTTT. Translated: CSVEDIRTSSGDTQYF.

CDR3 in amino acids: CASSVGAGHYNEQFF. DNA of the CDR3: TGTGCCAGCAGCGTCGGAGCGGGGCACTACAATGAGCAGTTCTTC. The rearrangement uses TRBV9 and TRBJ2-1; 7 bases line up with TRBD2. The trim removed 2 bases at V and 3 bases at J, leaving 5 bases unmatched. This CDR3 contains 15 residues. Germline V lookup: CDR1 SGDLS, CDR2 YYNGEE.

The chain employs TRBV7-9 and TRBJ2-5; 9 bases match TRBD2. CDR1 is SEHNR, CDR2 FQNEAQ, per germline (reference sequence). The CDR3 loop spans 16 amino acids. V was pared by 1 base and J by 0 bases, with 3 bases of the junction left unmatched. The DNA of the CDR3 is TGTGCCAGCAGCTTAGGGATAGCGGGGGACCAAGAGACCCAGTACTTC. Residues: CASSLGIAGDQETQYF.

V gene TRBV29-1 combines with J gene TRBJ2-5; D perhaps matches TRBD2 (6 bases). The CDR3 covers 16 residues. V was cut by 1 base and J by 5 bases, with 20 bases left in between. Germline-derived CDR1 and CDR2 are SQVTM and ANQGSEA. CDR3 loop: CSVEAPYVPRGETQYF. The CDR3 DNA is TGCAGCGTTGAAGCCCCCTATGTCCCACGGGGGGAGACCCAGTACTTC.

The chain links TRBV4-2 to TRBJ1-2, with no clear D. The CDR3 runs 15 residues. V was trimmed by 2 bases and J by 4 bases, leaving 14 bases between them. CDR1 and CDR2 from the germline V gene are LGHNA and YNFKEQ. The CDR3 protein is CASSQSVYLSYGYTF. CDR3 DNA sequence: TGTGCCAGCAGCCAAAGTGTATACCTGAGCTATGGCTACACCTTC.

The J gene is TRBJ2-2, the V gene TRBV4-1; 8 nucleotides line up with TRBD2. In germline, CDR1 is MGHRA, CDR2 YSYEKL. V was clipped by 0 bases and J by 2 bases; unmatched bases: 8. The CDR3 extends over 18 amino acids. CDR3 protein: CASSQEVLGLGNTGELFF. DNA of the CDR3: TGCGCCAGCAGCCAAGAAGTACTGGGACTAGGAAACACCGGGGAGCTGTTTTTT.

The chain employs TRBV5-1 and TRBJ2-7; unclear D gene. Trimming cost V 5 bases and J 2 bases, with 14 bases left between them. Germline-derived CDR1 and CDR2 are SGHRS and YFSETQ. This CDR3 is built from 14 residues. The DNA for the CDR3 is TGCGCCAGCAGTTGGGGTCCTAAGCCCTACGAGCAGTACTTC. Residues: CASSWGPKPYEQYF.